This T cell receptor beta chain was retrieved from a study of blood T cells in healthy people across ages. The use of a sample-barcoded 5' primer and a J-beta primer mix characterized a second PCR of roughly 7 to 12 cycles. One entry per CDR3 protein, called by TCRdb with MiXCR from the 5' RACE reads. Among hundreds of thousands of distinct CDR3 sequences listed, nearly 60% were seen once. The authors drew about 10 milliliters of peripheral blood from each donor. CDR3 length: 13 amino acids. Germline assignment: CDR1 LNHNV and CDR2 YYDKDF (reference sequence). Trimming left V 2 bases short and J 4 bases short, with 8 bases between.

V usage is TRBV15 and J usage is TRBJ1-2; D unclear. The clonotype originates from a man aged 30 to 45 in good health. The specimen sequenced was blood. The CDR3: CATSRSTSYGYTF. In nucleotides, the CDR3 is TGTGCCACCAGCAGATCAACGAGCTATGGCTACACCTTC.